Each of the 28 T cell receptor beta chains below was sequenced from the same sample in a study of blood T cell repertoires in COVID-19. The method was immunoSEQ multiplex PCR; TCRdb's version includes in-frame clones alone and lacks a portion of them. The profile shows roughly 87,000 clones, roughly 82% of them singletons. Source material: peripheral blood. The receptors were sampled from a man aged 45-60 years with active COVID-19.

In this sample, this clone turned up once. The chain couples TRBV7-9 to TRBJ1-2, with TRBD1 as a possible D gene (5 bases). V lost 5 bases and J 3 bases, leaving 22 bases between the germline ends. The germline V gene encodes CDR1 SEHNR and CDR2 FQNEAQ (reference sequence). The CDR3 is 17 residues long. CDR3 amino acids: CASSPGPGLKGDYGYTF. The CDR3 DNA reads as TGTGCCAGCAGCCCAGGGCCAGGGCTCAAAGGCGACTATGGCTACACCTTC.

The CDR3 sequence is CASTFGLGSGANVLTF. CDR3 nucleotides: TGTGCCAGCACCTTCGGACTAGGCTCTGGGGCCAACGTCCTGACTTTC. The chain employs TRBV11-1 and TRBJ2-6; 7 positions agree with TRBD2. V lost 7 bases and J lost 0; bases outside the gene matches: 6. The CDR3 contains 16 residues. The germline V gene encodes CDR1 SGHAT and CDR2 FQDESV (reference sequence).

V is TRBV30 and J is TRBJ1-4; 8 positions match TRBD1. The CDR3 totals 15 residues. The trim removed 2 bases at V and 8 bases at J, leaving 10 bases unmatched. CDR1 GTSNPN and CDR2 SVGIG come from the germline V gene (reference sequence). The CDR3 bases are TGTGCCTGGAGTCAGCAGGGGGCGCGGGCGGAAAAACTGTTTTTT. Encoded protein: CAWSQQGARAEKLFF.

Only one count was recorded for this clone. The J gene is TRBJ1-1, the V gene TRBV27; D remains ambiguous. V gave up 5 bases and J gave up 7 bases, with 5 bases separating them. The CDR3 is made up of 10 amino acids. Germline assignment: CDR1 MNHEY and CDR2 SMNVEV (reference sequence). CDR3 sequence: CASSTREAFF. DNA for the CDR3: TGTGCCAGCAGTACTCGTGAAGCTTTCTTT.

This rearrangement joins TRBV5-6 to TRBJ1-1; TRBD1 matches at 8 bases. This CDR3 has 12 residues. CDR1 is SGHDT and CDR2 is YYEEEE in the germline V gene. The J segment lost 8 bases and the V segment lost 4 bases, leaving 4 bases of the junction unmatched. CDR3 nucleotides: TGTGCCAGCAGCCCGCGACAGGGGGAAGCTTTCTTT. Protein sequence: CASSPRQGEAFF.

This clone was detected once. This chain connects TRBV28 to TRBJ2-7; possibly TRBD2 for D (6 bases). The germline V gene has CDR1 MDHEN and CDR2 SYDVKM. The CDR3 has 16 residues. With 3 bases removed from V and 1 base from J, the gap between germline ends came to 16 bases. The CDR3 DNA is TGTGCCAGCAGTTTGAGTGGGGGAGGAACATCCTACGAGCAGTACTTC. It specifies CASSLSGGGTSYEQYF. The whole variable domain, filled in from reference TRBV28 and TRBJ2-7, reads DVKVTQSSRYLVKRTGEKVFLECVQDMDHENMFWYRQDPGLGLRLIYFSYDVKMKEKGDIPEGYSVSREKKERFSLILESASTNQTSMYLCASSLSGGGTSYEQYFGPGTRLTVT.

This CDR3 reads CASSLERLNTEAFF. CDR3 DNA sequence: TGCGCCAGCAGCTTGGAGAGGCTGAACACTGAAGCTTTCTTT. The chain has TRBV5-1 and TRBJ1-1; no clear D gene. V lost 0 bases, J lost 0 bases, and 6 bases lay in between. CDR3 length: 14 amino acids. The germline gives CDR1 SGHRS, CDR2 YFSETQ.

This chain connects TRBV7-9 to TRBJ1-1; the match to TRBD1 covers 8 bases. Germline-derived CDR1 and CDR2 are SEHNR and FQNEAQ (reference sequence). The CDR3 contains 14 residues. With 2 bases clipped from V and 3 bases from J, the junction kept 2 bases outside the gene matches. The CDR3 DNA sequence: TGTGCCAGCAGCTTACAGGGGGCGGACACTGAAGCTTTCTTT. It specifies CASSLQGADTEAFF.

This clone was counted once. The chain joins TRBV9 to TRBJ2-2; D gene unclear. Germline V gene lookup returns CDR1 SGDLS and CDR2 YYNGEE. The CDR3 runs to 15 residues. Trimming left V 0 bases short and J 5 bases short, with 11 bases between. CDR3 bases: TGTGCCAGCAGCGTAGATGCTAGTAAGACCGGGGAGCTGTTTTTT. It specifies CASSVDASKTGELFF.

The rearrangement joins TRBV19 to TRBJ2-1, with D maybe TRBD1 (6 bases). Between the trimmed V and J ends, which lost 1 base and 4 bases, there was a span of 11 bases. The CDR3 totals 15 residues. Per germline, CDR1 LNHDA and CDR2 SQIVND (reference sequence). The CDR3 reads CASSIVTGLYNEQFF. The CDR3 DNA sequence: TGTGCCAGTAGTATAGTGACAGGTTTGTACAATGAGCAGTTCTTC.

This clone was detected only a few times. The chain combines TRBV2 with TRBJ1-3; no definite D call. V dropped 4 bases and J dropped 8 bases, with 9 bases sitting between them. The germline CDR1 and CDR2 sequences are SNHLY and FYNNEI. The CDR3 is 12 residues long. CDR3 nucleotides: TGTGCCAGCAGTGCAGGCCTTGACACCATATATTTT. It translates to CASSAGLDTIYF. Combining the CDR3 with reference TRBV2 and TRBJ1-3 gives the whole variable domain EPEVTQTPSHQVTQMGQEVILRCVPISNHLYFYWYRQILGQKVEFLVSFYNNEISEKSEIFDDQFSVERPDGSNFTLKIRSTKLEDSAMYFCASSAGLDTIYFGEGSWLTVV.

The rearrangement uses TRBV5-5 and TRBJ2-6; 7 nucleotides align to TRBD1. Germline V gene sequence: CDR1 SGHKS, CDR2 YYEKEE (reference sequence). The CDR3 is made up of 16 amino acids. After removal of 4 bases from V and 4 bases from J, the junction contained 8 bases not matched to a gene. CDR3 bases: TGTGCCAGCAGCCCCCAGGGGGTGGGCGGGGCCAACGTCCTGACTTTC. This encodes CASSPQGVGGANVLTF.

V gene TRBV24-1 combines with J gene TRBJ2-2; 8 bases map to TRBD1. Germline V gene lookup returns CDR1 KGHDR and CDR2 SFDVKD. After removal of 0 bases from V and 2 bases from J, the junction contained 1 base not matched to a gene. This CDR3 spans 16 amino acids. CDR3 in amino acids: CATSDLQGANTGELFF. CDR3 sequence (DNA): TGTGCCACCAGTGATTTGCAGGGGGCTAACACCGGGGAGCTGTTTTTT.

The V and J genes are TRBV19 and TRBJ1-1; the D is unclear. V was clipped by 3 bases and J by 1 base, with 6 bases between them. Per the germline V gene, CDR1 is LNHDA and CDR2 is SQIVND (reference sequence). This CDR3 comprises 13 residues. This chain's CDR3 is CASSISGNTEAFF. CDR3 bases: TGTGCCAGTAGTATCTCAGGGAACACTGAAGCTTTCTTT.

The rearrangement uses TRBV6-2 or TRBV6-3 and TRBJ2-5; 11 nucleotides match TRBD2. V was pared by 2 bases and J by 4 bases, with 3 bases of the junction left unmatched. Germline CDR1 is MNHEY and CDR2 is SVGEGT. The CDR3 is 15 amino acids. The CDR3 sequence: CASSYIGLAGETQYF. The DNA for the CDR3 is TGTGCCAGCAGTTACATTGGACTAGCGGGAGAGACCCAGTACTTC.

This chain connects TRBV6-2 or TRBV6-3 to TRBJ2-7; TRBD2 matches 10 bases. Per the germline V gene, CDR1 is MNHEY and CDR2 is SVGEGT. This CDR3 has 15 amino acids. Trimming at V came to 6 bases and at J to 7 bases, leaving 12 bases not matched to a gene. Here the CDR3 reads CASSLGLAGVGEQYF. In DNA, the CDR3 is TGTGCCAGCAGCCTCGGGCTAGCGGGAGTGGGTGAGCAGTACTTC.

In this sample, this clone turned up once. V gene TRBV6-2 or TRBV6-3 combines with J gene TRBJ2-3; D uncertain. V gave up 6 bases and J gave up 3 bases, with 7 bases separating them. This CDR3 is built from 12 residues. Germline CDR1 and CDR2: MNHEY and SVGEGT. The DNA of the CDR3 is TGTGCCAGCAGCCTCAGAACAGATACGCAGTATTTT. Its protein product is CASSLRTDTQYF.

The chain has TRBV7-2 and TRBJ1-1, with D perhaps TRBD1 (6 bases). Germline loops: CDR1 SGHTA, CDR2 FQGNSA. The CDR3 totals 13 residues. With 4 bases removed from V and 11 bases from J, the gap between germline ends came to 17 bases. This CDR3 reads CASSYQGQGWAFF. The CDR3 nucleotides are TGTGCCAGCAGCTACCAAGGTCAGGGGTGGGCTTTCTTT.

The chain combines TRBV6-2 or TRBV6-3 with TRBJ1-1; 7 bases agree with TRBD1. CDR1 and CDR2 (germline): MNHEY, SVGEGT. With V trimmed by 6 bases and J by 2 bases, 9 bases remained unmatched. This CDR3 region has 15 residues. CDR3 loop: CASSPRGAANTEAFF. The CDR3 DNA is TGTGCCAGCAGCCCCAGGGGGGCAGCTAACACTGAAGCTTTCTTT.

V is TRBV5-6 and J is TRBJ1-6; no firm D call. V lost 2 bases, J lost 1 base, and 10 bases lay in between. CDR3 length equals 16 residues. Looked up from germline, CDR1 is SGHDT and CDR2 is YYEEEE. The CDR3: CASSLRAESYNSPLHF. Here the CDR3 DNA reads TGTGCCAGCAGCTTAAGAGCGGAATCCTATAATTCACCCCTCCACTTT.

The DNA for the CDR3 is TGCGCCAGCGGTTCTAGGACTAGCGGGAGCTACGAGCAGTACTTC. Translating it yields CASGSRTSGSYEQYF. V and J are TRBV10-2 and TRBJ2-7; 13 bases match TRBD2. Losses at the gene ends were 8 bases for V and 3 bases for J; bases not matched to a gene: 7. Germline V CDR1 and CDR2: WSHSY, SAAADI. The CDR3 is 15 residues long.

The chain uses TRBV14 and TRBJ2-2; 10 bases match TRBD2. CDR1 and CDR2 from the germline V gene are SGHDN and FVKESK. This CDR3 contains 17 residues. J was trimmed by 6 bases and V by 4 bases; bases with no gene match: 11. CDR3 nucleotide sequence: TGTGCCAGCAGCCTCCGTCAGGCTAGCGGGAGCTCCGGGGAGCTGTTTTTT. Translated, it gives CASSLRQASGSSGELFF.

The chain links TRBV7-3 to TRBJ2-7; 9 bases line up with TRBD2. Per germline, CDR1 SGHTA and CDR2 FQGTGA. The CDR3 runs 15 residues. Losses at the gene ends were 5 bases for V and 3 bases for J; bases not matched to a gene: 8. The CDR3 region is CASSLSGGGHYEQYF. Here the CDR3 DNA reads TGTGCCAGCAGCCTTAGCGGGGGTGGACACTACGAGCAGTACTTC.

This clone occurred once. The chain joins TRBV24-1 to TRBJ1-3; D gene unclear. Trimming removed 5 bases from V and 0 bases from J, with 7 bases in between. CDR1 and CDR2 (germline): KGHDR, SFDVKD. The CDR3 has 14 amino acids. Here the CDR3 DNA reads TGTGCCACCAGTGGCGGGATCTCTGGAAACACCATATATTTT. Protein: CATSGGISGNTIYF.

The table lists this clone with a count of one. The chain uses TRBV6-5 and TRBJ1-1, with D possibly TRBD1 on 6 matching bases. The length of the CDR3 is 11 residues. V gave up 5 bases and J gave up 11 bases, with 12 bases separating them. CDR1 MNHEY and CDR2 SVGAGI come from the germline V gene. The DNA for the CDR3 is TGTGCCAGCAGTCTCCAGGGGCGCGCTTTCTTT. It translates to CASSLQGRAFF.

V usage is TRBV19 and J usage is TRBJ1-2; D may be TRBD1 (6 bases). The CDR3 totals 14 residues. Germline V lookup: CDR1 LNHDA, CDR2 SQIVND (reference sequence). The germline V and J ends were trimmed by 7 bases and 2 bases, with 14 bases remaining between them. The CDR3 DNA follows: TGTGCCAGTACCCCGGGGGGGGGCAACTATGGCTACACCTTC. As protein: CASTPGGGNYGYTF.

A single count supports this clone. V usage is TRBV9 and J usage is TRBJ2-2; D unclear. The V gene lost 0 bases and the J gene lost 4 bases, with 10 bases spanning the gap. This CDR3 is 15 amino acids long. CDR1 and CDR2 (germline): SGDLS, YYNGEE. Here the CDR3 reads CASSVEQAVTGELFF. The CDR3, as DNA: TGTGCCAGCAGCGTAGAGCAGGCCGTCACCGGGGAGCTGTTTTTT.

The chain couples TRBV5-1 to TRBJ2-7, with 7 bases aligning to TRBD1. The CDR3 covers 15 residues. V lost 3 bases, J lost 7 bases, and 13 bases stayed unmatched. Germline CDR1 and CDR2: SGHRS and YFSETQ. The CDR3 DNA reads TGCGCCAGCAGCTCGTCAACGACAGGGTCGGGAGAGCAGTACTTC. Protein: CASSSSTTGSGEQYF.